This is a list of T cell receptor beta chains from one sample in a study of T cell changes during pregnancy in multiple sclerosis. The table came from immunoSEQ multiplex PCR; TCRdb's copy has only in-frame clones and leaves some out. The data contain tens of thousands of clones, 70% to 90% of them singletons. Sequenced material: CD4+ T cells from peripheral blood mononuclear cells, taken in the first trimester of pregnancy. The receptors come from a female donor with multiple sclerosis, enrolled in a pregnancy study. The CDR3 runs from the conserved cysteine through the conserved F or W.

v_gene	CDR3aa
TRBV18	CASSPRRGYEQYF
TRBV5-4	CASTSSGRGGTDTQYF
TRBV28	CASKTQGASGNTIYF
TRBV5-1	CASSFGRGNEKLFF
TRBV27	CASSIRDRGEKLFF
TRBV6-1	CASSEGLAGLTDTQYF
TRBV6-5	CASSWRRELKGGYTF
TRBV18	CASSPRRGGNSPLHF
TRBV28	CASSSRSVGQGYTEAFF
TRBV6-1	CASRQVMNTEAFF
TRBV6-5	CASSLDRGRPNEKLFF
TRBV5-1	CASSMDRGYVTEAFF
TRBV18	CASSPTGGSTEAFF
TRBV2	CASLIRGLNEKLFF
TRBV6-1	CASSMWDSPLHF
TRBV6-1	CASSEGRDTGYTF
TRBV2	CASSPGGSNQPQHF
TRBV4-1	CASSQSLARGTDTQYF
TRBV27	CASSFLKQTTGPTGELFF
TRBV5-1	CASSLAPGWGGRAYNEQFF
TRBV21-1	CASTCGAVSNQPQHF
TRBV5-5	CASSRGTANNEQFF
TRBV5-8	CASSLAGTGGRINYGYTF
TRBV5-1	CASSSGASGSYEQYF
TRBV5-1	CASSAGPGTPDLNTEAFF
TRBV7-8	CASSLDGTGDEKLFF
TRBV5-6	CASSSYRTGTTTNEKLFF
TRBV19	CASSIAMTSGLSGWETQYF
TRBV18	CASSESGSNQPQHF
TRBV2	CASSDSGLVKNIQYF
TRBV5-1	CASSPTGGLGPSGYTF
TRBV5-1	CASSSDRGTGELFF
TRBV11-3	CASSPGTARTGELFF